This T cell receptor (beta chain) is from a study of regulatory T cells in long-lasting Graves disease. Study context: A definition of persistent Graves' disease required over 5 years of antithyroid drugs plus positive TSH receptor antibodies.

At least ten counts were recorded for this clonotype. The antigen remains unidentified. CDR3-region Arm-PCR and iRepertoire HTBI primers produced the TCR beta libraries. TCRdb used MiXCR to reprocess the multiplex PCR reads, holding one entry per CDR3 protein. The profile shows over 300,000 distinct CDR3 sequences, about 20% of them singletons. The germline V gene encodes CDR1 PRHDT and CDR2 FYEKMQ (reference sequence). Trimming removed 5 bases from V and 2 bases from J, with 13 bases in between. The CDR3 is 14 residues long. General study points: Results may be inaccurate due to the small sample size.

The time point is: persistent/refractory GD, antithyroid drugs over 5 years with positive TRAb. After RNA was extracted from PBMCs, the TCR library was made from it. The authors drew patients from an endocrinology department in Xi'an, China. The source material was peripheral blood mononuclear cells (PBMCs), sampled when the disease was refractory, from a patient treated with antithyroid drugs. This TCR was recovered from a female donor with Graves disease. This rearrangement joins TRBV13 to TRBJ2-7; tentative D call: TRBD1 (6 bases). CDR3 sequence: CASSVGAGPYEQYF. The CDR3 region has the DNA TGTGCCAGCAGCGTGGGGGCCGGGCCCTACGAGCAGTACTTC.